This T cell receptor (beta chain) was identified in a study of cytomegalovirus exposure and HLA in healthy donors. Study findings and constraints: The study reported that TCR beta sequences accurately predicted HLA-A and HLA-B alleles in most subjects. It was only CMV serostatus that was available as immune exposure information. Owing to their indistinguishability, certain V segments, notably TRBV6-2 and TRBV6-3, were excluded. At a 0.05 false discovery rate, a later analysis found about 17,000 TCR beta sequences to be associated with HLA alleles.

It was with 60 Vbeta and 13 Jbeta primers that the PCR ran. The protocol was immunoSEQ multiplex PCR, while the TCRdb copy is restricted to in-frame clones and leaves out a portion. The table has tens of thousands of clones, around 62% seen once; the top ten hold 10% to 15%. CDR1 and CDR2 from the germline V gene are SGHDT and YYEEEE. V lost 4 bases to trimming and J lost 7 bases; unmatched junction nucleotides: 5. The CDR3 extends over 13 amino acids. As to this clone: Its antigen is still unknown.

The sequenced sample consisted of PBMCs. This clonotype was obtained from a human donor in good health. V usage is TRBV5-6 and J usage is TRBJ2-7, with TRBD1 matching 10 bases. CDR3 coding DNA: TGTGCCAGCAGCCGGGGGACAGGGGATGAGCAGTACTTC. Its translation is CASSRGTGDEQYF.